A single sample is the source of the 32 T cell receptor beta chains below, sequenced in a study of control samples from healthy donors and cancer patients. Assay: immunoSEQ multiplex PCR; the TCRdb copy retains only in-frame clones and omits some. The table records more than 65,000 clones, about 83% of them present only once. The specimen sequenced was blood. All receptors come from a man aged 55 to 70 in good health.

The CDR3 nucleotides read TGCGCCAGCAGCCAAGTTGACCTCATCACCTACAATGAGCAGTTCTTC. Its protein is CASSQVDLITYNEQFF. The V gene is TRBV4-1, the J gene TRBJ2-1; D gene unclear. This CDR3 comprises 16 residues. V shed 1 base and J shed 2 bases, with 12 bases lying between them. The germline V gene encodes CDR1 MGHRA and CDR2 YSYEKL.

V and J are TRBV6-2 or TRBV6-3 and TRBJ2-7; D call uncertain. The germline CDR1 and CDR2 sequences are MNHEY and SVGEGT. Trimming pared 0 bases from V and 6 bases from J, leaving 6 bases between. The length of the CDR3 is 12 residues. CDR3 bases: TGTGCCAGCAGTTACTCCATGGGCGAGCAGTACTTC. Amino acid sequence: CASSYSMGEQYF.

V gene TRBV9 combines with J gene TRBJ2-3; tentatively, D is TRBD2 (5 bases). This CDR3 comprises 16 residues. Trimming stripped 3 bases from V and 2 bases from J, with 16 bases between. Germline CDR1 is SGDLS and CDR2 is YYNGEE. The CDR3 loop reads CASSALAGTITDTQYF. CDR3 DNA: TGTGCCAGCAGCGCCCTCGCGGGCACTATCACAGATACGCAGTATTTT.

The rearrangement uses TRBV6-5 and TRBJ2-5; D call uncertain. The CDR3 contains 13 residues. Germline CDR1 and CDR2: MNHEY and SVGAGI. V was shortened by 7 bases and J by 1 base, with 10 bases between the two germline ends. CDR3 coding DNA: TGTGCCAGCACTCTACAGATCCAAGAGACCCAGTACTTC. Translated: CASTLQIQETQYF.

The rearrangement uses TRBV7-3 and TRBJ2-1; unclear D gene. Trimming left V 4 bases short and J 5 bases short, with 9 bases between. The germline V gene has CDR1 SGHTA and CDR2 FQGTGA. There are 13 residues in the CDR3. CDR3 sequence (DNA): TGTGCCAGCAGCTCTTCGGCCGACAATGAGCAGTTCTTC. It is translated as CASSSSADNEQFF.

This clone was detected once. The chain couples TRBV27 to TRBJ1-4; TRBD1 aligns across 7 bases. The CDR3 is 17 amino acids. V gave up 6 bases and J gave up 8 bases; unmatched junction bases: 18. The germline V gene has CDR1 MNHEY and CDR2 SMNVEV (reference sequence). CDR3 DNA: TGTGCCAGCAGCCCGACAGGGTTCTTCTCCCCAGGGGAAAAACTGTTTTTT. It codes for CASSPTGFFSPGEKLFF.

The chain's CDR3 is CAWSVAGSKNIQYF. CDR3 sequence (DNA): TGTGCCTGGAGTGTGGCGGGGTCCAAAAACATTCAGTACTTC. The chain carries TRBV30 and TRBJ2-4, with a possible D match to TRBD2 (6 bases). V lost 0 bases and J 2 bases, leaving 8 bases between the germline ends. This CDR3 comprises 14 residues. Germline CDR1 GTSNPN, CDR2 SVGIG (reference sequence).

J is TRBJ2-4 and V is TRBV5-5; D might be TRBD1 (5 bases). Germline V gene data show CDR1 as SGHKS and CDR2 as YYEKEE (reference sequence). Between the trimmed V and J ends, which lost 4 bases and 8 bases, there was a span of 16 bases. CDR3 length: 14 residues. The CDR3 sequence is CASSPDTLQHIQYF. Here the CDR3 DNA reads TGTGCCAGCAGCCCGGACACTCTCCAGCACATTCAGTACTTC.

This chain joins TRBV11-2 and TRBJ2-1; no reliable D call. V was trimmed by 1 base and J by 4 bases, leaving 8 bases between them. This CDR3 spans 14 amino acids. Germline loops: CDR1 SGHAT, CDR2 FQNNGV. DNA of the CDR3: TGTGCCAGCAGCTTAGGTTTTATTTACAATGAGCAGTTCTTC. This sequence encodes CASSLGFIYNEQFF.

The chain recombines TRBV5-3 with TRBJ2-7; D not certain. TRBV5-3 is given ORF status, its function remaining uncertain. The CDR3 covers 14 residues. V shed 2 bases and J shed 0 bases, with 9 bases lying between them. The CDR3 sequence is CARSFKRLSYEQYF. CDR3 nucleotide sequence: TGTGCCAGAAGCTTCAAGCGCCTCTCCTACGAGCAGTACTTC.

The chain is built from TRBV5-6 and TRBJ2-4; D remains unclear. Germline V gene data show CDR1 as SGHDT and CDR2 as YYEEEE. The CDR3 extends over 16 amino acids. The V and J ends lost 3 bases and 1 base respectively, with 14 bases between them. DNA for the CDR3: TGTGCCAGCAGCTCCGACCGTGATGAGGCCAAAAACATTCAGTACTTC. Protein product: CASSSDRDEAKNIQYF.

The chain uses TRBV6-6 and TRBJ2-1; the match to TRBD2 covers 11 bases. V lost 5 bases to trimming and J lost 9 bases; unmatched junction nucleotides: 3. Germline lookup yields CDR1 MNHNY and CDR2 SVGAGI (reference sequence). The CDR3 loop spans 13 amino acids. The CDR3 is CASSQLAGGEQFF. CDR3 coding DNA: TGTGCCAGCAGTCAGCTAGCGGGGGGTGAGCAGTTCTTC.

This chain uses TRBV29-1 with TRBJ1-3; the match to TRBD1 covers 7 bases. V was pared by 6 bases and J by 0 bases, with 8 bases of the junction left unmatched. In germline, CDR1 is SQVTM, CDR2 ANQGSEA. CDR3 length equals 15 residues. The CDR3 spells CSVGEGQISGNTIYF. The CDR3 coding sequence is TGCAGCGTAGGGGAGGGACAGATCTCTGGAAACACCATATATTTT.

The J gene is TRBJ2-3, the V gene TRBV7-2; 8 bases agree with TRBD2. V lost 2 bases to trimming and J lost 2 bases; unmatched junction nucleotides: 6. CDR3 length equals 16 residues. Germline V gene lookup returns CDR1 SGHTA and CDR2 FQGNSA. CDR3 nucleotides: TGTGCCAGCAGCTTATACAGCGGGAGCACCACAGATACGCAGTATTTT. Translated: CASSLYSGSTTDTQYF. Full variable domain (remainder filled in from reference TRBV7-2 and TRBJ2-3): GAGVSQSPSNKVTEKGKDVELRCDPISGHTALYWYRQSLGQGLEFLIYFQGNSAPDKSGLPSDRFSAERTGGSVSTLTIQRTQQEDSAVYLCASSLYSGSTTDTQYFGPGTRLTVL.

The chain couples TRBV27 to TRBJ2-2; unclear D gene. The CDR3 sequence is 15 residues long. Per the germline V gene, CDR1 is MNHEY and CDR2 is SMNVEV (reference sequence). The V and J ends lost 3 bases and 1 base respectively, with 9 bases between them. For the CDR3, the DNA is TGTGCCAGCAGTTTGAACAGACTGAACACCGGGGAGCTGTTTTTT. Its protein is CASSLNRLNTGELFF.

The count of this clone is one. This CDR3 reads CASSPAGGPGETQYF. The CDR3 nucleotides read TGTGCCAGCTCACCAGCAGGAGGGCCGGGAGAGACCCAGTACTTC. V usage is TRBV18 and J usage is TRBJ2-5, with D possibly matching TRBD2 (6 bases). The CDR3 runs 15 residues. Trimming pared 2 bases from V and 4 bases from J, leaving 14 bases between. Per germline, CDR1 KGHSH and CDR2 LQKENI. The full variable domain, completed using reference TRBV18 and TRBJ2-5, is NAGVMQNPRHLVRRRGQEARLRCSPMKGHSHVYWYRQLPEEGLKFMVYLQKENIIDESGMPKERFSAEFPKEGPSILRIQQVVRGDSAAYFCASSPAGGPGETQYFGPGTRLLVL.

CDR3 amino acids: CASSKEGTSGRAPSYNEQFF. The CDR3 DNA follows: TGTGCCAGCAGCAAAGAGGGGACTAGCGGGAGGGCCCCCTCCTACAATGAGCAGTTCTTC. This rearrangement joins TRBV21-1 to TRBJ2-1; the DNA was not used to check the table's D call, TRBD2. TRBV21-1 is a pseudogene segment. The CDR3 has 20 residues.

V gene TRBV28 combines with J gene TRBJ1-4; 7 bases align to TRBD1. This CDR3 has 15 amino acids. CDR1 and CDR2 (germline): MDHEN, SYDVKM. The junction had 8 bases not matched to a gene; V was cut back by 6 bases and J by 4 bases. The CDR3 coding sequence is TGTGCCAGCAGGGATCGACAGGGACTTAATGAAAAACTGTTTTTT. The encoded protein is CASRDRQGLNEKLFF.

The chain couples TRBV27 to TRBJ2-1; 13 nucleotides match TRBD2. With V trimmed by 3 bases and J by 5 bases, 1 base remained unmatched. CDR3 size: 15 residues. CDR1 MNHEY and CDR2 SMNVEV come from the germline V gene (reference sequence). CDR3 residues: CASSLGTSGNNEQFF. CDR3 sequence (DNA): TGTGCCAGCAGTTTGGGGACTAGCGGGAACAATGAGCAGTTCTTC.

A note on this clone: The sample holds other DNA sequences that translate to the same CDR3. The V call is TRBV7-3, the J call TRBJ2-7, with D possibly matching TRBD2 (6 bases). Germline V CDR1 and CDR2: SGHTA, FQGTGA. Trimming cost V 5 bases and J 0 bases, with 14 bases left between them. This CDR3 spans 15 amino acids. CDR3 sequence (DNA): TGTGCCAGCAGCGGAGGGGTGGGGGGCTCCTACGAGCAGTACTTC. Its translation: CASSGGVGGSYEQYF.

This clone occurred many times. The chain recombines TRBV2 with TRBJ2-3; TRBD2 agrees at 10 bases. Germline V gene lookup returns CDR1 SNHLY and CDR2 FYNNEI. V lost 1 base to trimming and J lost 0 bases; unmatched junction nucleotides: 7. CDR3 length: 18 amino acids. CDR3 bases: TGTGCCAGCAGTGAAGGACTAGCGGGTACCTCTAGCACAGATACGCAGTATTTT. Amino acids: CASSEGLAGTSSTDTQYF.

The chain carries TRBV7-2 and TRBJ2-2; 10 positions match TRBD1. Losses at the gene ends were 5 bases for V and 4 bases for J; bases not matched to a gene: 4. This CDR3 is built from 15 residues. Germline V gives CDR1 SGHTA, CDR2 FQGNSA. Written as DNA, the CDR3 is TGTGCCAGCAGCCCGGGACAGGGGCCCACCGGGGAGCTGTTTTTT. Protein sequence: CASSPGQGPTGELFF.

The CDR3, as DNA: TGTGCCAGAAGCTTCCCACAAGGGCTGATGAACACTGAAGCTTTCTTT. Translated: CARSFPQGLMNTEAFF. The chain links TRBV5-3 to TRBJ1-1, with D unresolved. TRBV5-3 is identified as an open reading frame with a role that is uncertain. Trimming removed 2 bases at V and 0 bases at J, with 14 bases between. This CDR3 region has 16 residues.

J is TRBJ2-7 and V is TRBV4-1; D is unclear. The germline gives CDR1 MGHRA, CDR2 YSYEKL. V was clipped by 4 bases and J by 4 bases, with 11 bases between them. The CDR3 totals 13 residues. In DNA, the CDR3 is TGCGCCAGCAGCCCTCGACAAGAATACGAGCAGTACTTC. As protein: CASSPRQEYEQYF.

This chain joins TRBV30 and TRBJ1-1, with a possible D match to TRBD1 (6 bases). The V end was cut by 3 bases, the J end by 2 bases, with 13 bases between. Per germline, CDR1 GTSNPN and CDR2 SVGIG (reference sequence). CDR3 length: 14 residues. DNA of the CDR3: TGTGCCTGGAGAGTCTGGGGGGCCAACACTGAAGCTTTCTTT. Residues: CAWRVWGANTEAFF.

This chain links TRBV27 with TRBJ2-7; no reliable D call. This CDR3 has 17 amino acids. Germline V lookup: CDR1 MNHEY, CDR2 SMNVEV (reference sequence). Trimming stripped 4 bases from V and 3 bases from J, with 22 bases between. The CDR3 sequence: CASSSSRGRKAGYEQYF. DNA of the CDR3: TGTGCCAGCAGTTCCTCCCGCGGCAGAAAGGCAGGCTACGAGCAGTACTTC.

This chain joins TRBV29-1 and TRBJ2-1; no firm D call. Germline V gene lookup returns CDR1 SQVTM and CDR2 ANQGSEA. The CDR3 is 14 amino acids. The V and J ends lost 7 bases and 0 bases respectively, with 13 bases between them. CDR3 in DNA: TGCAGCGGCCTCGGGCGGAGCTCCTACAATGAGCAGTTCTTC. Protein sequence: CSGLGRSSYNEQFF.

Here the CDR3 reads CASSRDGSSYNSPLHF. As DNA, the CDR3 is TGTGCCAGCAGTCGGGACGGGAGCTCCTATAATTCACCCCTCCACTTT. The rearrangement joins TRBV27 to TRBJ1-6; tentative D call: TRBD1 (5 bases). Looked up from germline, CDR1 is MNHEY and CDR2 is SMNVEV (reference sequence). Trimming took 5 bases from V and 0 from J, leaving 11 bases between them. The CDR3 spans 16 residues.

With regard to this clone: The same CDR3 can be traced to other DNA sequences in this sample. V and J are TRBV6-5 and TRBJ1-5; possible D gene TRBD1, 5 bases. Trimming pared 0 bases from V and 4 bases from J, leaving 7 bases between. CDR1 MNHEY and CDR2 SVGAGI come from the germline V gene. The CDR3 loop spans 14 amino acids. The CDR3, as DNA: TGTGCCAGCAGTTACTCGGGGGGTAATCAGCCCCAGCATTTT. Translation: CASSYSGGNQPQHF.

The table lists this clone with a count of one. This chain uses TRBV30 with TRBJ1-1; unclear D gene. The germline V gene has CDR1 GTSNPN and CDR2 SVGIG (reference sequence). Trimming removed 0 bases at V and 1 base at J, with 6 bases between. The CDR3 consists of 13 residues. The CDR3 spells CAWSVQGNTEAFF. The CDR3 nucleotides read TGTGCCTGGAGTGTACAAGGGAACACTGAAGCTTTCTTT.

CDR3 DNA: TGTGCCAGCAGTTTATCGGGACTGGGCTGGGAGACCCAGTACTTC. Its translation is CASSLSGLGWETQYF. The chain employs TRBV27 and TRBJ2-5; weak D call: TRBD2 (6 bases). Per germline, CDR1 MNHEY and CDR2 SMNVEV (reference sequence). V dropped 0 bases and J dropped 5 bases, with 13 bases sitting between them. The CDR3 runs 15 residues.

The gene calls are TRBV7-6 and TRBJ2-5, with 8 bases aligning to TRBD2. Trimming took 5 bases from V and 5 from J; bases not matched to a gene: 13. This CDR3 is 16 amino acids long. The germline V gene has CDR1 SGHVS and CDR2 FNYEAQ. CDR3 sequence: CASSPHPGLVSETQYF. The DNA of the CDR3 is TGTGCCAGCAGCCCGCATCCGGGACTAGTGTCTGAGACCCAGTACTTC.